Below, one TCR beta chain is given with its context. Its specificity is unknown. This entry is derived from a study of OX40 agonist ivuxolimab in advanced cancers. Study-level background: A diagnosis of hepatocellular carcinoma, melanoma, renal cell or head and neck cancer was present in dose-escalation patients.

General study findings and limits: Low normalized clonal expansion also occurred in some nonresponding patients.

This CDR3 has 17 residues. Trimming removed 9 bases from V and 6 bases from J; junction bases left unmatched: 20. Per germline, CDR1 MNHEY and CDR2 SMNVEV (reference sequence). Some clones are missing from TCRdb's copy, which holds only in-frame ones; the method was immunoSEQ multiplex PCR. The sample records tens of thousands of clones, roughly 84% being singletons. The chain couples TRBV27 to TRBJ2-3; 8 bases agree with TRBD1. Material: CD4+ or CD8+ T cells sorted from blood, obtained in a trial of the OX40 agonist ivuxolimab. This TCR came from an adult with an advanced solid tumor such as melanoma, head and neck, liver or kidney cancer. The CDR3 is CASKPGPGQGNLDTQYF. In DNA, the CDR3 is TGTGCCAGTAAACCCGGTCCAGGACAGGGAAATTTGGATACGCAGTATTTT.